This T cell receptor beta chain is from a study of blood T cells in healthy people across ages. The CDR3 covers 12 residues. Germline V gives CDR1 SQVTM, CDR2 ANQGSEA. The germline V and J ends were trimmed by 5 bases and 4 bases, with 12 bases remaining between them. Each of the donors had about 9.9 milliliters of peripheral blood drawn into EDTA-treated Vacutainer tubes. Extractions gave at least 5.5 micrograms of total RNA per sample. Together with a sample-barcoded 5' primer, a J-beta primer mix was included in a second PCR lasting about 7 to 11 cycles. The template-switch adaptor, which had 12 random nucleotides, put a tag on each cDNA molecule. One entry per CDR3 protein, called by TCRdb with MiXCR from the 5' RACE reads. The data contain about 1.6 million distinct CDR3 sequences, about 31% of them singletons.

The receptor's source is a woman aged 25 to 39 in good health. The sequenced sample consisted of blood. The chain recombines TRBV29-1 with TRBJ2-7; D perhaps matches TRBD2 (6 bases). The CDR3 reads CSVWDLGYEQYF. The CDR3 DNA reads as TGCAGCGTTTGGGACTTAGGATACGAGCAGTACTTC.